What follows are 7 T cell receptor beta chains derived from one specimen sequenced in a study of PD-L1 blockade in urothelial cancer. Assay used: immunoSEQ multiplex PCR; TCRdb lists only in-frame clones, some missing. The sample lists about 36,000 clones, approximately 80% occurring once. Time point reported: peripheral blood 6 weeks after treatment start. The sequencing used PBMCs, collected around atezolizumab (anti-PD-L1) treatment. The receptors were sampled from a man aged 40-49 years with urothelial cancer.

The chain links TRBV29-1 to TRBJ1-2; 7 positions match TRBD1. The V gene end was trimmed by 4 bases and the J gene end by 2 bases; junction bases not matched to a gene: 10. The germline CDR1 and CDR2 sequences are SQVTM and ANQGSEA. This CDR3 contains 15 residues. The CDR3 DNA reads TGCAGCGTTGTTCTTCCGGGACAGAAGAACTATGGCTACACCTTC. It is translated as CSVVLPGQKNYGYTF.

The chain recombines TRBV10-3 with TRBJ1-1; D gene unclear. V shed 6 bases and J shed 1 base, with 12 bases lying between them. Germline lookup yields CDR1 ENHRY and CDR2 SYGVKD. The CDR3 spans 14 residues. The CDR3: CAISASWANTEAFF. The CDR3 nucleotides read TGTGCCATCAGCGCCTCGTGGGCGAACACTGAAGCTTTCTTT.

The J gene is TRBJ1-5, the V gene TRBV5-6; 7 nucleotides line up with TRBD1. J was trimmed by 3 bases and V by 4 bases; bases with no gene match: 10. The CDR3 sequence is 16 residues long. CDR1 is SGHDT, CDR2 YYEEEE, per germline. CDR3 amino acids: CASSPGTDLLNQPQHF. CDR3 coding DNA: TGTGCCAGCAGCCCAGGGACAGACCTCCTCAATCAGCCCCAGCATTTT.

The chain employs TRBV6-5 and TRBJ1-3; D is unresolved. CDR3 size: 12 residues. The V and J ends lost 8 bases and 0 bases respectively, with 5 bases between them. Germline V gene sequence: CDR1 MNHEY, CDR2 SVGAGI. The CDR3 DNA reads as TGTGCCAGCTTTAGCTCTGGAAACACCATATATTTT. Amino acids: CASFSSGNTIYF.

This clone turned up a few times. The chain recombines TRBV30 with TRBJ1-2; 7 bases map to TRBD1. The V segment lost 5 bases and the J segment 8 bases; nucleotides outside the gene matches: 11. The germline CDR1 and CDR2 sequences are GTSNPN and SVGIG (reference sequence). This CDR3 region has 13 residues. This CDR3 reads CAWADRVSSGYTF. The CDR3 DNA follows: TGTGCCTGGGCTGACAGGGTATCCAGCGGCTACACCTTC.

The CDR3 loop is CASSLEVAAQYNEQFF. The CDR3 DNA is TGCGCCAGCAGCTTGGAGGTAGCGGCCCAGTACAATGAGCAGTTCTTC. V gene TRBV5-1 combines with J gene TRBJ2-1; tentatively, D is TRBD2 (6 bases). The CDR3 runs to 16 residues. The ends were cut back, 0 bases at V and 4 bases at J, with 14 bases in the middle. The germline V gene encodes CDR1 SGHRS and CDR2 YFSETQ.

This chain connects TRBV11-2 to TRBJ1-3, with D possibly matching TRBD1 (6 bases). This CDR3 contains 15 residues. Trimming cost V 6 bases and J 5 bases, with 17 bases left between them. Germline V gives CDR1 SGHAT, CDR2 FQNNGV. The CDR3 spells CASREAGGLRNTIYF. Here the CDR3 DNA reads TGTGCCAGCAGAGAAGCGGGGGGCTTAAGAAACACCATATATTTT.